This TCR beta chain derives from a study of T-cell memory formation after mild COVID-19. Germline CDR1 SGHVS, CDR2 FNYEAQ. Trimming took off 1 base at V and 6 bases at J, with 6 bases between the two ends. This CDR3 spans 12 amino acids. TCRdb re-called the 5' RACE reads through MiXCR, storing one row per CDR3 protein. The sample yields about 110,000 distinct CDR3 sequences, 22% seen once. Sequenced sample: PBMCs or a T cell subset sorted from them (not recorded which). The rearrangement joins TRBV7-6 to TRBJ1-2; D is unclear. This clonotype was obtained from a man younger than 30 who had mild COVID-19 (a few samples of this study predate the infection). Cell type and time point are not known. In DNA form, the CDR3 reads TGTGCCAGCAGCTTAGGAGTAGATGGCTACACCTTC. This translates into CASSLGVDGYTF.